This T cell receptor (beta chain) was sequenced in a study of OX40 agonist ivuxolimab in advanced cancers. Study-level background: The patients received ivuxolimab by intravenous route every 2 weeks at 0.01 to 10 mg/kg.

The repertoire was sequenced with immunoSEQ multiplex PCR; TCRdb's copy has only in-frame clones and lacks some. The table shows 77,000 or so clones, with around 82% occurring only once. The CDR3 extends over 15 amino acids. V dropped 4 bases and J dropped 8; count of bases not matched to a gene: 9. CDR1 is SGDLS and CDR2 is YYNGEE in the germline V gene. The gene calls are TRBV9 and TRBJ2-1; 10 positions match TRBD2. The sample was CD4+ or CD8+ T cells sorted from blood, taken in a trial of the OX40 agonist ivuxolimab. This clonotype was obtained from an adult with an advanced solid tumor such as melanoma, head and neck, liver or kidney cancer. CDR3 nucleotide sequence: TGTGCCAGCAGCTTCTCTAGCGGGGGCCGGGATGAGCAGTTCTTC. Encoded protein: CASSFSSGGRDEQFF.